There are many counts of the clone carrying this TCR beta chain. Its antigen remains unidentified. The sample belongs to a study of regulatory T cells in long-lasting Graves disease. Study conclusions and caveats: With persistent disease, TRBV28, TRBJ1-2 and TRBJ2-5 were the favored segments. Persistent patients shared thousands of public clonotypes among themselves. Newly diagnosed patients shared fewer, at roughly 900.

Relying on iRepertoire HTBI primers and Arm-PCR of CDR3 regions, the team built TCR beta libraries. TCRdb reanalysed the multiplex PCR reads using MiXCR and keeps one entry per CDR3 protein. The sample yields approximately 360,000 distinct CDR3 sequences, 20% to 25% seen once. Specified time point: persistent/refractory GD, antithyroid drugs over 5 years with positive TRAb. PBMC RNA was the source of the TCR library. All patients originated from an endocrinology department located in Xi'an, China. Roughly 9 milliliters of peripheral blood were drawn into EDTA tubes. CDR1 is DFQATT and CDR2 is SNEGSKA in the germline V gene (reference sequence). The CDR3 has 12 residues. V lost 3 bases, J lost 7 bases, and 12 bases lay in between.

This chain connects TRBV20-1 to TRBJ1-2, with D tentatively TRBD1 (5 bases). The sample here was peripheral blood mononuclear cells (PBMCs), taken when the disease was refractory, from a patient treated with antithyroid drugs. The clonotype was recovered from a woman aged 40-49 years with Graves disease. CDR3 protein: CSARWGFRGYTF. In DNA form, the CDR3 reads TGCAGTGCTAGGTGGGGGTTCCGTGGCTACACCTTC.